This TCR beta chain was recovered during a study of cytomegalovirus exposure and HLA in healthy donors. On the study more broadly: The same platform was used for the 90 to 150 validation repertoires and the 650 to 800 first-cohort repertoires, a later analysis reported.

The donors were in the approximately 110-subject validation cohort; that cohort was separate from the roughly 700-subject first cohort. Some clones are missing from TCRdb's copy, which holds only in-frame ones; the method was immunoSEQ multiplex PCR. The data show 120,000 to 150,000 clones, approximately 88% seen once. On this clone: The target antigen is unknown.

Regarding the study as a whole: High sensitivity and specificity were reportedly achieved when the classifier diagnosed cytomegalovirus status.

CDR3 length equals 16 residues. Germline trimming cut 4 bases from V and 0 bases from J; bases unmatched to any gene: 6. CDR1 and CDR2 from the germline V gene are SGHRS and YFSETQ. The sequence was collected from a woman younger than 30 in good health and CMV-seropositive. What was sequenced was PBMCs. The chain combines TRBV5-1 with TRBJ2-2; 7 nucleotides match TRBD1. DNA for the CDR3: TGCGCCAGCAGCACGGGGACAGACGCGAACACCGGGGAGCTGTTTTTT. Encoded protein: CASSTGTDANTGELFF.